The 7 T cell receptor beta chains below come from one sample, sequenced in a study of shared clonotypes between healthy human individuals. This table comes from immunoSEQ multiplex PCR, and its TCRdb copy is limited to in-frame clones, with some not included. The sample comprises fewer than 650,000 clones, 76% of which are singletons, and approximately 13% rests with the top ten. The specimen was PBMCs. These receptors were collected from a woman aged 40 to 50 in good health. Some clones in this sample may be carry-over from other donors' samples.

Of note for this clone: The identical CDR3 is also encoded by other nucleotide sequences in the sample. The genes are TRBV5-8 and TRBJ2-7, with D possibly matching TRBD1 (6 bases). The germline CDR1 and CDR2 sequences are SGHTS and YDEGEE. The CDR3 extends over 11 amino acids. V was clipped by 7 bases and J by 4 bases, with 9 bases between them. The CDR3 DNA sequence: TGTGCCAGCTCCAGGGGTTACGAGCAGTACTTC. It codes for CASSRGYEQYF.

This clone was observed a handful of times. The chain combines TRBV6-4 with TRBJ2-2; D is undetermined. Germline V gene data show CDR1 as MRHNA and CDR2 as SNTAGT. V was cut by 6 bases and J by 6 bases, with 11 bases left in between. This CDR3 is built from 13 residues. Here the CDR3 reads CASSPERAGELFF. DNA for the CDR3: TGTGCCAGCAGCCCCGAGCGCGCCGGGGAGCTGTTTTTT.

Notes on this clone: In the same sample, other DNA sequences code for this CDR3. The chain carries TRBV20-1 and TRBJ2-7, with D perhaps TRBD1 (6 bases). The germline CDR1 and CDR2 sequences are DFQATT and SNEGSKA (reference sequence). Trimming took 4 bases from V and 3 from J, leaving 7 bases between them. The CDR3 runs to 11 residues. Here the CDR3 reads CSATRGYEQYF. The CDR3 nucleotides are TGCAGTGCTACCAGGGGCTACGAGCAGTACTTC.

The chain is built from TRBV19 and TRBJ2-1, with D maybe TRBD1 (6 bases). Trimming pared 2 bases from V and 10 bases from J, leaving 15 bases between. The CDR3 runs 14 residues. The V gene's germline CDR1 is LNHDA and CDR2 SQIVND (reference sequence). The CDR3 reads CASSITQQGHEQFF. The CDR3 nucleotides read TGTGCCAGTAGTATAACACAACAGGGACACGAGCAGTTCTTC.

The V gene is TRBV28, the J gene TRBJ1-1; no reliable D call. The CDR3 has 14 residues. The germline V and J ends were trimmed by 6 bases and 3 bases, with 14 bases remaining between them. From germline, CDR1 is MDHEN and CDR2 SYDVKM. The DNA of the CDR3 is TGTGCCAGCAGGGGGAGTAGTTTTTACACTGAAGCTTTCTTT. This encodes CASRGSSFYTEAFF. The full variable domain, with the rest looked up from reference TRBV28 and TRBJ1-1, is DVKVTQSSRYLVKRTGEKVFLECVQDMDHENMFWYRQDPGLGLRLIYFSYDVKMKEKGDIPEGYSVSREKKERFSLILESASTNQTSMYLCASRGSSFYTEAFFGQGTRLTVV.

The genes are TRBV5-4 and TRBJ2-5; TRBD1 aligns across 7 bases. Germline values: CDR1 SGHNT, CDR2 YYREEE (reference sequence). This CDR3 is built from 13 residues. Germline trimming cut 4 bases from V and 5 bases from J; bases unmatched to any gene: 5. The CDR3 DNA sequence: TGTGCCAGCAGCAAGGGGGCGGAGGAGACCCAGTACTTC. Translated: CASSKGAEETQYF.

The chain has TRBV29-1 and TRBJ2-5; TRBD1 is a possible D gene (6 bases). The CDR3 is 13 amino acids. V lost 5 bases, J lost 5 bases, and 15 bases lay in between. Germline loops: CDR1 SQVTM, CDR2 ANQGSEA. The CDR3 spells CSVTGQFLETQYF. Here the CDR3 DNA reads TGCAGCGTTACTGGACAGTTTCTCGAGACCCAGTACTTC.